This T cell receptor beta chain was sequenced in a study of PD-L1 blockade in urothelial cancer. Germline V lookup: CDR1 SGHKS, CDR2 YYEKEE (reference sequence). The CDR3 contains 17 residues. The trim removed 0 bases at V and 0 bases at J, leaving 5 bases unmatched. TCRdb's copy holds only in-frame clones and misses some; the assay was immunoSEQ multiplex PCR. Altogether about 69,000 clones are present, about 89% being singletons, with the ten largest covering approximately 3.5%. This sequence originates from a man aged 60 to 75 with urothelial cancer. The material was PBMCs, obtained around atezolizumab (anti-PD-L1) treatment. The chain uses TRBV5-5 and TRBJ2-7; 11 bases line up with TRBD2. The CDR3 DNA follows: TGTGCCAGCAGCTTGGCCTGGACTAGCGGGCCCTCCTACGAGCAGTACTTC. It is translated as CASSLAWTSGPSYEQYF.